This T cell receptor (beta chain) originates from a study of cytomegalovirus exposure and HLA in healthy donors. General study points: In the roughly 120 validation repertoires, a later analysis found that first-cohort TCR clusters tended to co-occur. Reports described diagnosis of cytomegalovirus status by the classifier as highly specific and sensitive.

Remarks on this clone: Its target is not known.

Repertoires were generated with immunoSEQ multiplex PCR, while TCRdb's copy carries only in-frame clones and drops some. This table holds around 130,000 clones, roughly 86% found once. The donors formed part of the 120-subject validation cohort, distinct from the roughly 700-subject first cohort. The TCR comes from a young man in good health and CMV-seronegative. Material for sequencing was PBMCs.

The CDR3 sequence is CASSYSWLNTEAFF. For the CDR3, the DNA is TGTGCCAGCAGTTACTCGTGGCTGAACACTGAAGCTTTCTTT. The chain employs TRBV6-5 and TRBJ1-1; no definite D call. This CDR3 region has 14 residues. Germline lookup yields CDR1 MNHEY and CDR2 SVGAGI. Trimming took 0 bases from V and 0 from J, leaving 5 bases between them.